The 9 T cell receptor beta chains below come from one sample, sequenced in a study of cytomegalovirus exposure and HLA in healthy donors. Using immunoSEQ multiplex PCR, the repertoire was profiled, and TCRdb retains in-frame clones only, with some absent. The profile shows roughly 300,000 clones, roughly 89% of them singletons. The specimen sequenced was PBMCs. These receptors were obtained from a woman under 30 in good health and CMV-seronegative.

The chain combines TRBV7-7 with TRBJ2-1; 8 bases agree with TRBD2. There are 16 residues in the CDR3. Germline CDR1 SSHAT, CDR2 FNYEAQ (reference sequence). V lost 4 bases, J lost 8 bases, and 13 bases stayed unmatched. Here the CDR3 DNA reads TGTGCCAGCAGCTCCGGGAAACCCGGGGGGGGGCATGAGCAGTTCTTC. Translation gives CASSSGKPGGGHEQFF.

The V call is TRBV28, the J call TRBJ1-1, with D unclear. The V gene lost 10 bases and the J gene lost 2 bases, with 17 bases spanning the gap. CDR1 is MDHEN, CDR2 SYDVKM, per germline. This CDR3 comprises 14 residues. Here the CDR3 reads CATTWAGTNTEAFF. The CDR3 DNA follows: TGTGCCACCACATGGGCAGGTACAAACACTGAAGCTTTCTTT.

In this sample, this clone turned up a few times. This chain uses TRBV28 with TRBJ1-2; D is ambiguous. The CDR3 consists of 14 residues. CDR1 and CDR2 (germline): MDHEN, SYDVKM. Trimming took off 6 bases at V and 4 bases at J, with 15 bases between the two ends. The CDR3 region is CASSSGSGLYGYTF. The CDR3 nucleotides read TGTGCCAGCAGCTCCGGCTCTGGGCTCTATGGCTACACCTTC.

The CDR3 region is CASSVQAGGHTDTQYF. The DNA for the CDR3 is TGTGCCAGCAGCGTTCAAGCGGGAGGACACACAGATACGCAGTATTTT. The V call is TRBV9, the J call TRBJ2-3; 9 bases map to TRBD2. The CDR3 contains 16 residues. The trim removed 2 bases at V and 2 bases at J, leaving 6 bases unmatched. Germline V gives CDR1 SGDLS, CDR2 YYNGEE.

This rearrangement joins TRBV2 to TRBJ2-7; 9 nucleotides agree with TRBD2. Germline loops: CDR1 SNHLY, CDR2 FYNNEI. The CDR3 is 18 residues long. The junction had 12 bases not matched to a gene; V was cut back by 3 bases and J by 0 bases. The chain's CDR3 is CASSELWASGTSSYEQYF. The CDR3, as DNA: TGTGCCAGCAGTGAGTTGTGGGCTAGCGGGACTAGCTCCTACGAGCAGTACTTC.

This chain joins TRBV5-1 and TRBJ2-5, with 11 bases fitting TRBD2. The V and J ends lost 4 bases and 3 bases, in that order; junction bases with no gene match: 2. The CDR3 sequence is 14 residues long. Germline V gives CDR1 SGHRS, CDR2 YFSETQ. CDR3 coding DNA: TGCGCCAGCAGCCCGACTAGCGGGAAAGAGACCCAGTACTTC. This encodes CASSPTSGKETQYF. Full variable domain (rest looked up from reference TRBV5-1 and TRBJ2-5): KAGVTQTPRYLIKTRGQQVTLSCSPISGHRSVSWYQQTPGQGLQFLFEYFSETQRNKGNFPGRFSGRQFSNSRSEMNVSTLELGDSALYLCASSPTSGKETQYFGPGTRLLVL.

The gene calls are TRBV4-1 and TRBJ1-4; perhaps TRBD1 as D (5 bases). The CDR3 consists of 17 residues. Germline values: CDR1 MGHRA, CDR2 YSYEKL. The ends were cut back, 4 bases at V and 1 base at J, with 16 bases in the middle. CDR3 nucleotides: TGCGCCAGCAGCCCCGGGTCTTCAGGGCTAACTAATGAAAAACTGTTTTTT. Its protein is CASSPGSSGLTNEKLFF.

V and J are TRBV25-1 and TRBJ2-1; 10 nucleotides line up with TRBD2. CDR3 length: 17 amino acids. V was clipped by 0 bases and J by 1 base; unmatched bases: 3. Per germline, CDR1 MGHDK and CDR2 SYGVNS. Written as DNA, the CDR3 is TGTGCCAGCAGTGAATATGGACTAGCGGAGTCCTACAATGAGCAGTTCTTC. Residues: CASSEYGLAESYNEQFF.

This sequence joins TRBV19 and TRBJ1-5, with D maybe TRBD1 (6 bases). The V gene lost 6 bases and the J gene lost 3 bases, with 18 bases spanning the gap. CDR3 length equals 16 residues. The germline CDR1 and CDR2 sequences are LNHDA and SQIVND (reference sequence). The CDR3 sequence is CASSFRDTNYNQPQHF. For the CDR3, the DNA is TGTGCCAGTAGCTTCCGGGACACAAATTACAATCAGCCCCAGCATTTT.